A single sample is the source of the 20 T cell receptor beta chains below, sequenced in a study of shared clonotypes between healthy human individuals. The repertoire was sequenced with immunoSEQ multiplex PCR; TCRdb's copy has only in-frame clones and lacks some. The sample holds more than 2,000,000 clones, just over 90% seen once. Specimen: naive CD4+ T cells sorted from blood. Specified subset: CD45RA+ positively selected. The receptor source for this set is a man aged 18 to 30 in good health.

The CDR3 loop reads CAIRPGDNSNQPQHF. CDR3 sequence (DNA): TGTGCCATCAGACCAGGGGATAATAGCAATCAGCCCCAGCATTTT. This chain uses TRBV10-3 with TRBJ1-5, with a weak D call TRBD1 (6 bases). With 6 bases removed from V and 0 bases from J, the gap between germline ends came to 12 bases. This CDR3 is 15 amino acids long. The V gene's germline CDR1 is ENHRY and CDR2 SYGVKD.

The chain recombines TRBV9 with TRBJ2-1; D call uncertain. The CDR3 has 16 residues. The germline CDR1 and CDR2 sequences are SGDLS and YYNGEE. V dropped 0 bases and J dropped 4 bases, with 14 bases sitting between them. The CDR3 DNA sequence: TGTGCCAGCAGCGTAGAGCAAGAACTGCCTTACAATGAGCAGTTCTTC. It translates to CASSVEQELPYNEQFF. The full variable domain, its missing parts supplied by reference TRBV9 and TRBJ2-1, is DSGVTQTPKHLITATGQRVTLRCSPRSGDLSVYWYQQSLDQGLQFLIQYYNGEERAKGNILERFSAQQFPDLHSELNLSSLELGDSALYFCASSVEQELPYNEQFFGPGTRLTVL.

This clone was seen just once. The rearrangement joins TRBV7-2 to TRBJ2-5; D is perhaps TRBD1 (5 bases). This CDR3 has 15 residues. V gave up 3 bases and J gave up 5 bases, with 16 bases separating them. Germline V gene sequence: CDR1 SGHTA, CDR2 FQGNSA. The CDR3 spells CASSLSAGLVETQYF. CDR3 DNA: TGTGCCAGCAGCTTGAGTGCAGGGCTGGTGGAGACCCAGTACTTC.

The chain is built from TRBV27 and TRBJ1-6, with 7 bases identical to TRBD1. Germline CDR1 and CDR2: MNHEY and SMNVEV (reference sequence). This CDR3 spans 18 amino acids. The ends lost 2 bases at V and 9 bases at J; junction bases unmatched: 16. CDR3: CASSLRAFKQGDGSPLHF. CDR3 nucleotides: TGTGCCAGCAGTTTAAGGGCCTTCAAGCAGGGGGACGGTTCACCCCTCCACTTT.

V and J are TRBV2 and TRBJ2-7; 7 positions match TRBD1. V shed 7 bases and J 4 bases; nucleotides not matched to a gene: 7. Germline V gene lookup returns CDR1 SNHLY and CDR2 FYNNEI. The CDR3 has 13 amino acids. The CDR3 bases are TGTGCCAGCACCCCGGGACAGATGTACGAGCAGTACTTC. It is translated as CASTPGQMYEQYF.

This chain connects TRBV7-9 to TRBJ2-2; TRBD1 matches 9 bases. Germline trimming cut 1 base from V and 2 bases from J; bases unmatched to any gene: 2. CDR1 is SEHNR and CDR2 is FQNEAQ in the germline V gene (reference sequence). This CDR3 is built from 16 residues. The chain's CDR3 is CASSLDRGLNTGELFF. The CDR3 DNA reads TGTGCCAGCAGCTTAGACAGGGGGCTTAACACCGGGGAGCTGTTTTTT.

The chain carries TRBV18 and TRBJ2-3; D not resolved. CDR3 length: 15 amino acids. The germline V gene encodes CDR1 KGHSH and CDR2 LQKENI. Trimming removed 1 base from V and 1 base from J, with 9 bases in between. In DNA form, the CDR3 reads TGTGCCAGCTCACCACTAACACTGGGCACAGATACGCAGTATTTT. Translation gives CASSPLTLGTDTQYF.

This chain joins TRBV6-5 and TRBJ1-5, with TRBD1 as a possible D gene (6 bases). V was trimmed by 0 bases and J by 1 base, leaving 7 bases between them. The length of the CDR3 is 15 residues. Per the germline V gene, CDR1 is MNHEY and CDR2 is SVGAGI. The CDR3, as DNA: TGTGCCAGCAGTTACTCGGGGGCAAGCAATCAGCCCCAGCATTTT. The encoded protein is CASSYSGASNQPQHF.

The V call is TRBV19, the J call TRBJ1-1, with TRBD1 matching 7 bases. The CDR3 runs 19 residues. Germline trimming cut 9 bases from V and 1 base from J; bases unmatched to any gene: 23. Germline loops: CDR1 LNHDA, CDR2 SQIVND (reference sequence). CDR3 in amino acids: CASSPTRQGGFGRNTEAFF. For the CDR3, the DNA is TGTGCCAGCAGTCCTACTCGACAGGGTGGCTTTGGCCGGAACACTGAAGCTTTCTTT.

The chain uses TRBV7-9 and TRBJ2-4, with D tentatively TRBD1 (6 bases). Germline V gives CDR1 SEHNR, CDR2 FQNEAQ (reference sequence). The CDR3 totals 16 residues. The V and J ends lost 5 bases and 0 bases respectively, with 14 bases between them. The CDR3 sequence: CASSLTTGIAKNIQYF. In DNA form, the CDR3 reads TGTGCCAGCAGCCTGACGACAGGTATAGCCAAAAACATTCAGTACTTC.

The V and J genes are TRBV6-1 and TRBJ1-6; D is unclear. The V gene's germline CDR1 is MNHNS and CDR2 SASEGT. The V end lost 2 bases, the J end lost 15 bases, and 20 bases lay between the germline ends. There are 15 residues in the CDR3. The CDR3 coding sequence is TGTGCCAGCAGTGAATTACGGGTAGGTCCCGGAGTCCTCCACTTT. Encoded protein: CASSELRVGPGVLHF.

The rearrangement joins TRBV2 to TRBJ2-1; D tentatively fits TRBD1 or TRBD2 (6 bases each). Germline V lookup: CDR1 SNHLY, CDR2 FYNNEI. The CDR3 runs 15 residues. V was trimmed by 4 bases and J by 4 bases, leaving 14 bases between them. The CDR3 region is CASSGNGGPYNEQFF. The CDR3 nucleotides read TGTGCCAGCAGTGGAAACGGGGGCCCTTACAATGAGCAGTTCTTC.

V usage is TRBV4-1 and J usage is TRBJ1-4; no firm D call. Germline CDR1 and CDR2: MGHRA and YSYEKL. The CDR3 has 13 residues. Trimming cost V 1 base and J 7 bases, with 7 bases left between them. The CDR3 region is CASSQGVIEKLFF. In nucleotides, the CDR3 is TGCGCCAGCAGCCAAGGCGTTATTGAAAAACTGTTTTTT.

This chain joins TRBV4-1 and TRBJ1-4; no firm D call. The CDR3 sequence is 12 residues long. V shed 3 bases and J shed 11 bases, with 10 bases lying between them. The V gene's germline CDR1 is MGHRA and CDR2 YSYEKL. The CDR3 sequence is CASSQFPGKLFF. The CDR3 DNA sequence: TGCGCCAGCAGCCAGTTTCCGGGTAAACTGTTTTTT.

V usage is TRBV6-6 and J usage is TRBJ1-6, with 8 positions matching TRBD1. Germline trimming cut 1 base from V and 8 bases from J; bases unmatched to any gene: 7. Germline-derived CDR1 and CDR2 are MNHNY and SVGAGI (reference sequence). This CDR3 comprises 16 residues. The CDR3 nucleotides are TGTGCCAGCAGTTACTTCGGAGACAGGGGCGATTCACCCCTCCACTTT. Its protein is CASSYFGDRGDSPLHF.

This sequence joins TRBV5-1 and TRBJ2-2, with D uncertain. Germline V gives CDR1 SGHRS, CDR2 YFSETQ. This CDR3 contains 15 residues. The germline V and J ends were trimmed by 4 bases and 1 base, with 11 bases remaining between them. CDR3: CASSLLTVNTGELFF. The CDR3 DNA reads TGCGCCAGCAGCCTCCTGACGGTGAACACCGGGGAGCTGTTTTTT.

The chain links TRBV5-6 to TRBJ1-3; the D is unclear. Germline values: CDR1 SGHDT, CDR2 YYEEEE. The CDR3 length is 14 residues. V was cut by 4 bases and J by 3 bases, with 11 bases left in between. The CDR3, as DNA: TGTGCCAGCAGCCTAAAGCGGAGTGGAAACACCATATATTTT. This codes for CASSLKRSGNTIYF.

J is TRBJ2-3 and V is TRBV29-1, with 8 nucleotides matching TRBD2. J was trimmed by 7 bases and V by 5 bases; bases with no gene match: 11. CDR3 length: 14 amino acids. Germline CDR1 reads SQVTM; CDR2 reads ANQGSEA. DNA of the CDR3: TGCAGCGTTACGGAGGGACTAGTTGGGTATACGCAGTATTTT. This sequence encodes CSVTEGLVGYTQYF.

Turning to this clone: At one end, the junction sequence differs from germline, possibly due to a read error. The V gene is TRBV7-7, the J gene TRBJ2-1, with D possibly being TRBD1 or TRBD2 (5 bases each). Germline V gene sequence: CDR1 SSHAT, CDR2 FNYEAQ (reference sequence). The CDR3 spans 14 residues. Here the CDR3 reads CASSLSWDHNEQFF. CDR3 sequence (DNA): TGTGCTAGCAGCCTCTCCTGGGACCACAATGAGCAGTTCTTC.

The genes are TRBV7-3 and TRBJ2-5; D may match TRBD1 or TRBD2 (5 bases each). The CDR3 length is 14 residues. V lost 5 bases, J lost 5 bases, and 15 bases lay in between. Germline-derived CDR1 and CDR2 are SGHTA and FQGTGA. This chain's CDR3 is CASSLSGTHETQYF. In DNA, the CDR3 is TGTGCCAGCAGCCTCTCTGGGACCCATGAGACCCAGTACTTC.